This is a list of T cell receptor beta chains from one sample in a study of shared clonotypes between healthy human individuals. The protocol was immunoSEQ multiplex PCR, while the TCRdb copy is restricted to in-frame clones and leaves out a portion. The sample shows around 2.1 million clones, roughly 91% of them seen only once. Input material: naive CD8+ T cells from PBMCs. All receptors come from a man in his late teens or twenties in good health. Some clones in this sample may be carry-over from other donors' samples. Both conserved end residues are part of each CDR3.

j_call v_call cdr3_aa
TRBJ2-2 TRBV27 CASSFERGNTGELFF
TRBJ2-3 TRBV9 CASSVGWGGESDTQYF
TRBJ1-1 TRBV27 CASSSWTGGFTEAFF
TRBJ2-7 TRBV7-8 CASSFGTSGLYEQYF
TRBJ1-1 TRBV7-3 CASSLTGGNTEAFF
TRBJ1-4 TRBV19 CASRAEKLFF
TRBJ2-1 TRBV7-2 CASSSSGRAGYNEQFF
TRBJ2-1 TRBV27 CATTAGGWQFF
TRBJ2-2 TRBV9 CASSFTFTGELFF
TRBJ1-1 TRBV19 CASSIVGSREAFF
TRBJ2-7 TRBV23-1 CASSQFNRSYEQYF
TRBJ2-1 TRBV19 CASSIAAGGQFF
TRBJ2-3 TRBV11-2 CASSRPSIVADTQYF
TRBJ2-7 TRBV7-2 CASSLMGGKAYEQYF
TRBJ2-1 TRBV27 CASSSPWGAGSNEQFF
TRBJ2-5 TRBV5-4 CASSAPPGWVLQETQYF
TRBJ1-1 TRBV28 CASSLGGSFGTEAFF
TRBJ2-7 TRBV25-1 CASSTSSGAGVVYEQYF
TRBJ2-7 TRBV5-6 CASSLEVSSYEQYF
TRBJ1-1 TRBV2 CASSYRGTEAFF
TRBJ1-5 TRBV6-5 CASSTYPNQPQHF
TRBJ2-7 TRBV4-3 CASSHRGSEQYF
TRBJ2-7 TRBV27 CASSLFGTGDEQYF
TRBJ1-2 TRBV7-6 CASSRGVVGNYGYTF
TRBJ2-7 TRBV28 CASSLRGVSEQYF
TRBJ2-1 TRBV7-2 CASSPRQGDNEQFF
TRBJ2-2 TRBV2 CASILGNTGELFF
TRBJ2-1 TRBV29-1 CSAGGVTYNEQFF
TRBJ1-2 TRBV28 CASSLGTVNGYTF
TRBJ2-7 TRBV4-1 CASSQDLEPRGYEQYF
TRBJ2-3 TRBV4-1 CASSQDPGLAVDTQYF
TRBJ2-7 TRBV7-3 CASSLRASPYYEQYF
TRBJ2-3 TRBV5-6 CASSPDWGRGISTDTQYF
TRBJ2-7 TRBV19 CASSFGPPYSPREQYF
TRBJ2-7 TRBV30 CAWSVPTGYEQYF
TRBJ2-2 TRBV4-2 CASSPEVGTGYAGELFF
TRBJ2-7 TRBV28 CASSLSLAGTYEQYF
TRBJ1-5 TRBV13 CASSFQGASGNQPQHF
TRBJ2-3 TRBV27 CATRSGGRTDTQYF
TRBJ2-7 TRBV13 CASSLVPSGLYEQYF
TRBJ2-7 TRBV5-4 CASSLSSGPSYEQYF
TRBJ2-1 TRBV7-9 CASSLVAGGGRNEQFF
TRBJ2-1 TRBV25-1 CASTQGYYEQFF
TRBJ2-2 TRBV11-2 CASSMTVNTGELFF
TRBJ1-1 TRBV11-3 CASSSRQGLNTEAFF
TRBJ1-2 TRBV27 CASSLSGYGYTF
TRBJ2-3 TRBV7-8 CASSPDRGVTDTQYF
TRBJ2-3 TRBV11-1 CASSLIVAGGAGTDTQYF
TRBJ1-2 TRBV19 CATRGYTGHGYTF
TRBJ1-3 TRBV19 CASSPGTVSGNTIYF
TRBJ2-5 TRBV5-1 CASSLKLAGRRETQYF
TRBJ2-7 TRBV14 CASSQTEGARANEQYF
TRBJ2-7 TRBV4-3 CASSPTIDREFRHEQYF
TRBJ2-7 TRBV15 CATSTSLNRVDEQYF
TRBJ2-7 TRBV28 CATEAGPYEQYF
TRBJ1-1 TRBV29-1 CSVANTEAFF
TRBJ2-7 TRBV27 CASSSRQGAYEQYF
TRBJ1-3 TRBV28 CASRYTGDSLSGNTIYF
TRBJ1-1 TRBV28 CASRPGQGMYTEAFF
TRBJ2-7 TRBV9 CASSPGPGGTYEQYF